The clone carrying this T cell receptor beta chain was detected a few times. Its antigen is still unknown. As it was prepared, the TCRbeta library received unique molecular identifiers. TCRdb itself ran the PCR reads through MiXCR, one entry per CDR3 protein. The sample includes approximately 650,000 distinct CDR3 sequences, 10% to 15% of them seen just once. These data belong to a study of T-cell reconstitution after alpha-beta-depleted transplantation in children. Overall study results and limits: About two months after transplant, alpha-beta T cells reportedly came from several hundred expanded graft clones. Diversity of TCRbeta at day 60 was high in some patients, arising from surviving recipient T cells and thymic progenitors. A year had passed since transplant, and T-cell counts and diversity by then came mostly from newly produced T cells.

This CDR3 has 14 residues. V lost 0 bases, J lost 6 bases, and 10 bases lay in between. Germline lookup yields CDR1 SGHTA and CDR2 FQGNSA. The V and J genes are TRBV7-2 and TRBJ2-3; no reliable D call. The sequencing used PBMCs, collected before TCRalphabeta/CD19-depleted stem cell transplant. The clonotype was recovered from a girl under 10 years old with congenital amegakaryocytic thrombocytopenia, due to receive a stem cell transplant. DNA of the CDR3: TGTGCCAGCAGCTTAGCGGCGGCACCCGATACGCAGTATTTT. Its translation: CASSLAAAPDTQYF.